Presented here are 9 T cell receptor beta chains from one specimen sequenced in a study of cytomegalovirus exposure and HLA in healthy donors. The primer mix had 60 Vbeta and 13 Jbeta primers. Sequencing used immunoSEQ multiplex PCR; TCRdb keeps in-frame clones, though not all of them. The sample records around 190,000 clones, roughly 86% being singletons. Sequencing used PBMCs. Receptors originate from a young woman in good health and CMV-seronegative.

This chain's CDR3 is CAIKDRVYNSPLHF. For the CDR3, the DNA is TGTGCCATCAAGGACAGGGTTTATAATTCACCCCTCCACTTT. The chain uses TRBV10-3 and TRBJ1-6; 8 bases agree with TRBD1. Germline assignment: CDR1 ENHRY and CDR2 SYGVKD. The CDR3 totals 14 residues. After removal of 7 bases from V and 4 bases from J, the junction contained 3 bases not matched to a gene.

V usage is TRBV11-2 and J usage is TRBJ2-7; 7 nucleotides line up with TRBD1. The trim removed 0 bases at V and 4 bases at J, leaving 6 bases unmatched. The CDR3 contains 15 residues. From germline, CDR1 is SGHAT and CDR2 FQNNGV. The chain's CDR3 is CASSLDGTAIYEQYF. CDR3 nucleotides: TGTGCCAGCAGCTTAGACGGGACAGCTATTTACGAGCAGTACTTC.

This rearrangement joins TRBV18 to TRBJ2-1; 8 bases map to TRBD1. The V gene end was trimmed by 0 bases and the J gene end by 4 bases; junction bases not matched to a gene: 5. The CDR3 totals 16 residues. CDR1 is KGHSH, CDR2 LQKENI, per germline. CDR3 DNA sequence: TGTGCCAGCTCACCACCCCGGACAGGGCCTTACAATGAGCAGTTCTTC. Amino acids: CASSPPRTGPYNEQFF.

The chain recombines TRBV7-9 with TRBJ2-7, with 8 bases lining up with TRBD1. CDR1 SEHNR and CDR2 FQNEAQ come from the germline V gene (reference sequence). CDR3 length: 15 residues. V lost 4 bases, J lost 4 bases, and 9 bases stayed unmatched. CDR3 sequence reads: CASSSTGGFRYEQYF. In DNA form, the CDR3 reads TGTGCCAGCAGCTCAACAGGGGGGTTCCGGTACGAGCAGTACTTC.

The chain carries TRBV5-1 and TRBJ2-1; TRBD2 agrees at 8 bases. Germline lookup yields CDR1 SGHRS and CDR2 YFSETQ. There are 13 residues in the CDR3. V trimming: 6 bases; J trimming: 5 bases; junction bases outside the gene matches: 4. For the CDR3, the DNA is TGCGCCAGCATAGCGGGAAACAACAATGAGCAGTTCTTC. Translated, it gives CASIAGNNNEQFF.

V usage is TRBV2 and J usage is TRBJ2-7; 12 nucleotides match TRBD1. The CDR3 is 15 residues long. Germline trimming cut 7 bases from V and 2 bases from J; bases unmatched to any gene: 6. CDR1 and CDR2 (germline): SNHLY, FYNNEI. In DNA form, the CDR3 reads TGTGCCAGCACTTCCCGGGACAGGGGGCCCTACGAGCAGTACTTC. Its protein is CASTSRDRGPYEQYF.

The chain joins TRBV5-1 to TRBJ2-2, with TRBD1 matching 7 bases. The V and J ends lost 4 bases and 0 bases, in that order; junction bases with no gene match: 3. Germline values: CDR1 SGHRS, CDR2 YFSETQ. This CDR3 spans 15 amino acids. The CDR3 protein is CASSPDRTNTGELFF. Written as DNA, the CDR3 is TGCGCCAGCAGCCCGGACAGGACGAACACCGGGGAGCTGTTTTTT. The full variable domain, rest sourced from reference TRBV5-1 and TRBJ2-2, is KAGVTQTPRYLIKTRGQQVTLSCSPISGHRSVSWYQQTPGQGLQFLFEYFSETQRNKGNFPGRFSGRQFSNSRSEMNVSTLELGDSALYLCASSPDRTNTGELFFGEGSRLTVL.

About this clone: The sample carries other DNA sequences with the same CDR3. The chain uses TRBV6-5 and TRBJ2-7; 9 positions match TRBD2. This CDR3 is 15 amino acids long. Germline CDR1 reads MNHEY; CDR2 reads SVGAGI. The V gene end was trimmed by 6 bases and the J gene end by 2 bases; junction bases not matched to a gene: 8. The DNA of the CDR3 is TGTGCCAGCAGGTCCTTGGCGGGGGGGCCCTACGAGCAGTACTTC. This gives the protein CASRSLAGGPYEQYF.

This clone was counted a few times. The rearrangement uses TRBV4-1 and TRBJ2-2, with D possibly TRBD2 on 5 matching bases. CDR1 and CDR2 from the germline V gene are MGHRA and YSYEKL. The V and J ends lost 1 base and 5 bases respectively, with 8 bases between them. The CDR3 covers 14 residues. CDR3 in amino acids: CASSQGRGTGELFF. The CDR3, as DNA: TGCGCCAGCAGCCAAGGCAGAGGGACCGGGGAGCTGTTTTTT.